This TCR beta chain was captured by sequencing in a study of Ad26.COV2.S vaccination and SARS-CoV-2 variants. Study-level information: Intramuscular Ad26.COV2.S at 5x10^10 or 1x10^11 viral particles. Whole-study findings and limits: Reportedly, spike-specific CD8+ and CD4+ T cell responses achieved substantial breadth once vaccination had taken place. TCR breadth and depth analyses may have underestimated total T cell responses.

Stated treatment: approximately 18 received Ad26.COV2.S at low or high dose, single or two shots; about 5 received placebo; per-sample allocation not given. The samples date from day 63 after the first vaccine or placebo injection. V gave up 4 bases and J gave up 3 bases, with 23 bases separating them. This CDR3 comprises 19 residues. Germline V lookup: CDR1 SGDLS, CDR2 YYNGEE. TCRdb's table, derived via immunoSEQ multiplex PCR, lists solely in-frame clones and lacks some. The table records some 480,000 clones, roughly 89% of them present only once. As for this clone: Its cognate antigen is unknown.

Sample: peripheral blood, taken in a trial of Ad26.COV2.S vaccine versus placebo. V and J are TRBV9 and TRBJ2-6; tentative D call: TRBD1 (6 bases). The TCR was taken from a person between 18 and 65 years old who received the Ad26.COV2.S COVID-19 vaccine or a placebo. The CDR3 spells CASSLSTGPGALGANVLTF. CDR3 DNA sequence: TGTGCCAGCAGCCTATCTACAGGGCCAGGCGCTCTTGGGGCCAACGTCCTGACTTTC.